This T cell receptor (beta chain) was captured in a study of blood T cells in healthy people across ages. Study context: Template switching captured about one barcoded beta molecule per two T cells. Study outcomes and limitations: Strong correlation linked observed beta diversity and percent naive T cells.

On this clonotype: Its specificity is not known. With a much larger clone just one base away, this may be a read error.

Next came a second PCR, run for roughly 6 to 11 cycles, which used a sample-barcoded 5' primer along with a J-beta primer mix. Carrying 12 random nucleotides, a template-switch adaptor labeled each individual cDNA molecule. TCRdb re-called the 5' RACE reads through MiXCR, storing one row per CDR3 protein. The sample holds about 1.8 million distinct CDR3 sequences, 40% to 55% seen once. The TCR was taken from a woman aged 40 to 49 in good health. The source material was blood.

CDR3 nucleotide sequence: TGTGCCAGCGGACAGGGGCTGGGGTACGAGCAGTACTTC. Protein: CASGQGLGYEQYF. The rearrangement joins TRBV7-2 to TRBJ2-7; TRBD1 matches at 9 bases. J was trimmed by 4 bases and V by 8 bases; bases with no gene match: 6. The germline V gene has CDR1 SGHTA and CDR2 FQGNSA. This CDR3 contains 13 residues.